Below are 18 T cell receptor beta chains sequenced from a single sample in a study of response to subunit inactivated influenza vaccine. Using its own MiXCR run on the RT-PCR reads, TCRdb lists one record per CDR3 protein. The sample lists about 170,000 distinct CDR3 sequences; roughly a tenth were seen once. The material sequenced was CD8+ T cells sorted from PBMCs, taken around 25 months after vaccination. The receptor set was obtained from a man between 45 and 75 years old who received an inactivated influenza vaccine.

This clonotype has just a few counts. The V and J genes are TRBV28 and TRBJ2-7; D gene ambiguous. The CDR3 length is 13 residues. The germline CDR1 and CDR2 sequences are MDHEN and SYDVKM. The V gene lost 3 bases and the J gene lost 1 base, with 7 bases spanning the gap. In DNA form, the CDR3 reads TGTGCCAGCAGTTTCGGTAAATCCTACGAGCAGTACTTC. Its protein product is CASSFGKSYEQYF.

This clonotype was found a few times. J is TRBJ2-7 and V is TRBV15; 7 bases line up with TRBD1. The CDR3 runs to 14 residues. Germline CDR1 reads LNHNV; CDR2 reads YYDKDF (reference sequence). The junction had 4 bases not matched to a gene; V was cut back by 3 bases and J by 2 bases. DNA for the CDR3: TGTGCCACCAGCAGCCGGGACAGCCCCTACGAGCAGTACTTC. This gives the protein CATSSRDSPYEQYF.

The V gene is TRBV4-3, the J gene TRBJ2-7, with D uncertain. The V gene lost 1 base and the J gene lost 0 bases, with 7 bases spanning the gap. CDR1 is LGHNA, CDR2 YSLEER, per germline. The CDR3 runs to 14 residues. CDR3 protein: CASSQAQVSYEQYF. For the CDR3, the DNA is TGCGCCAGCAGCCAAGCCCAGGTCTCCTACGAGCAGTACTTC.

This clonotype was recorded at least ten times. V is TRBV6-1 and J is TRBJ2-3; D could derive from TRBD1 or TRBD2 (5 bases each). V dropped 6 bases and J dropped 3 bases, with 16 bases sitting between them. From germline, CDR1 is MNHNS and CDR2 SASEGT. CDR3 length: 15 residues. CDR3 bases: TGTGCCAGCAGCCCATGGGGGAGTACGACAGATACGCAGTATTTT. Translation gives CASSPWGSTTDTQYF.

The V and J genes are TRBV20-1 and TRBJ1-2, with 7 bases aligning to TRBD1. J was trimmed by 5 bases and V by 6 bases; bases with no gene match: 9. In germline, CDR1 is DFQATT, CDR2 SNEGSKA (reference sequence). CDR3 length: 13 residues. Here the CDR3 reads CSAEDRDTYGYTF. The CDR3 DNA is TGCAGTGCAGAAGACAGGGACACATATGGCTACACCTTC.

The table lists this clonotype with many counts. The chain couples TRBV4-3 to TRBJ2-7; TRBD1 or TRBD2 may be the D gene (6 bases each). CDR3 length equals 14 residues. Germline V gives CDR1 LGHNA, CDR2 YSLEER. V was shortened by 1 base and J by 4 bases, with 11 bases between the two germline ends. The CDR3, as DNA: TGCGCCAGCAGCCAAGGAACAGGGACTTACGAGCAGTACTTC. Its protein is CASSQGTGTYEQYF.

This clonotype was found a few times. The chain has TRBV27 and TRBJ2-1; 11 bases agree with TRBD2. CDR3 length: 16 residues. The J segment lost 0 bases and the V segment lost 3 bases, leaving 1 base of the junction unmatched. Per germline, CDR1 MNHEY and CDR2 SMNVEV (reference sequence). CDR3 DNA: TGTGCCAGCAGTTTTAGCGGGAGGGCCTCCTACAATGAGCAGTTCTTC. It specifies CASSFSGRASYNEQFF.

V is TRBV7-2 and J is TRBJ2-2; 7 bases are shared with TRBD1. J gave up 4 bases and V 3 bases, and 8 bases lay outside the gene matches. This CDR3 has 16 residues. Germline lookup yields CDR1 SGHTA and CDR2 FQGNSA. The CDR3 loop reads CASSFSTGHRTGELFF. CDR3 sequence (DNA): TGTGCCAGCAGCTTTTCGACAGGGCATCGCACCGGGGAGCTGTTTTTT. The whole variable domain, remainder taken from reference TRBV7-2 and TRBJ2-2, is GAGVSQSPSNKVTEKGKDVELRCDPISGHTALYWYRQSLGQGLEFLIYFQGNSAPDKSGLPSDRFSAERTGGSVSTLTIQRTQQEDSAVYLCASSFSTGHRTGELFFGEGSRLTVL.

CDR3 region: CASSQRWTGSYEQYF. DNA for the CDR3: TGCGCCAGCAGCCAGAGATGGACAGGGAGCTACGAGCAGTACTTC. The chain links TRBV4-1 to TRBJ2-7; 8 bases match TRBD1. Germline lookup yields CDR1 MGHRA and CDR2 YSYEKL. This CDR3 has 15 amino acids. After removal of 3 bases from V and 3 bases from J, the junction contained 7 bases not matched to a gene.

This clonotype showed up just a few times. This chain uses TRBV4-1 with TRBJ1-5, with 8 bases lining up with TRBD1. This CDR3 region has 16 residues. CDR1 and CDR2 from the germline V gene are MGHRA and YSYEKL. Trimming removed 0 bases from V and 7 bases from J; junction bases left unmatched: 8. The CDR3 DNA is TGCGCCAGCAGCCAAGAAAGGCAGGGGGCCGCGCAGCCCCAGCATTTT. Its translation: CASSQERQGAAQPQHF.

This clonotype showed up just a few times. The CDR3 DNA sequence: TGCAGTGCTCCGGGACAAGGATACGAGCAGTACTTC. Translation gives CSAPGQGYEQYF. The chain employs TRBV20-1 and TRBJ2-7; tentative D call: TRBD1 (6 bases). This CDR3 has 12 amino acids. Trimming removed 5 bases from V and 4 bases from J, with 12 bases in between. Per germline, CDR1 DFQATT and CDR2 SNEGSKA (reference sequence).

V and J are TRBV7-8 and TRBJ1-5, with 7 bases fitting TRBD1. Unmatched junction bases numbered 5, after V lost 3 bases and J lost 3 bases. This CDR3 is 15 amino acids long. CDR1 and CDR2 (germline): SGHVS, FQNEAQ. The DNA for the CDR3 is TGTGCCAGCAGCTTCGACAGGGTTCTCAATCAGCCCCAGCATTTT. Translated, it gives CASSFDRVLNQPQHF.

J is TRBJ2-1 and V is TRBV14; TRBD2 matches at 11 bases. Germline-derived CDR1 and CDR2 are SGHDN and FVKESK. The CDR3 is made up of 14 amino acids. J was trimmed by 12 bases and V by 4 bases; bases with no gene match: 8. This chain's CDR3 is CASSRTGTSGVQFF. The CDR3 bases are TGTGCCAGCAGCCGTACCGGGACTAGCGGTGTGCAGTTCTTC.

This clonotype was seen repeatedly, ten times or more. V gene TRBV29-1 combines with J gene TRBJ1-2; D uncertain. Trimming took off 2 bases at V and 0 bases at J, with 13 bases between the two ends. This CDR3 region has 15 residues. Germline V lookup: CDR1 SQVTM, CDR2 ANQGSEA. The CDR3 protein is CSVEPSYGPNYGYTF. The DNA for the CDR3 is TGCAGCGTTGAACCCAGCTATGGTCCTAACTATGGCTACACCTTC. Based on the CDR3 plus reference TRBV29-1 and TRBJ1-2, the full variable domain is SAVISQKPSRDICQRGTSLTIQCQVDSQVTMMFWYRQQPGQSLTLIATANQGSEATYESGFVIDKFPISRPNLTFSTLTVSNMSPEDSSIYLCSVEPSYGPNYGYTFGSGTRLTVV.

The chain has TRBV5-1 and TRBJ1-2, with D possibly matching TRBD1 (6 bases). From germline, CDR1 is SGHRS and CDR2 YFSETQ. This CDR3 contains 13 residues. V was clipped by 5 bases and J by 6 bases, with 14 bases between them. Written as DNA, the CDR3 is TGCGCCAGCAGTAATCCCAGGGGTGATGGCTACACCTTC. Translated: CASSNPRGDGYTF.

In its sample, this clonotype was seen a few times. The rearrangement links TRBV12-3 or TRBV12-4 to TRBJ2-7; 11 bases are shared with TRBD1. There are 16 residues in the CDR3. V dropped 1 base and J dropped 5; count of bases not matched to a gene: 7. CDR3 residues: CASSLVGQGANDEQYF. The DNA of the CDR3 is TGTGCCAGCAGTTTAGTCGGACAGGGGGCGAACGACGAGCAGTACTTC.

The chain is built from TRBV9 and TRBJ2-1; the D gene is possibly TRBD1 (5 bases). V dropped 4 bases and J dropped 8 bases, with 19 bases sitting between them. There are 15 residues in the CDR3. CDR1 and CDR2 from the germline V gene are SGDLS and YYNGEE. The DNA of the CDR3 is TGTGCCAGCAGCCCCCGACTCCTCTCCAGGGATGAGCAGTTCTTC. Its protein is CASSPRLLSRDEQFF. Drawing the rest from reference TRBV9 and TRBJ2-1, the complete variable domain is DSGVTQTPKHLITATGQRVTLRCSPRSGDLSVYWYQQSLDQGLQFLIQYYNGEERAKGNILERFSAQQFPDLHSELNLSSLELGDSALYFCASSPRLLSRDEQFFGPGTRLTVL.

This clonotype came up a few times. The rearrangement links TRBV28 to TRBJ1-1, with 8 bases that match TRBD1. CDR1 is MDHEN and CDR2 is SYDVKM in the germline V gene. With V trimmed by 5 bases and J by 0 bases, 11 bases remained unmatched. The CDR3 is made up of 17 amino acids. CDR3 sequence reads: CASSQDRVASMNTEAFF. For the CDR3, the DNA is TGTGCCAGCAGTCAGGACAGGGTCGCCTCCATGAACACTGAAGCTTTCTTT. Filled out from reference TRBV28 and TRBJ1-1, the complete variable domain reads DVKVTQSSRYLVKRTGEKVFLECVQDMDHENMFWYRQDPGLGLRLIYFSYDVKMKEKGDIPEGYSVSREKKERFSLILESASTNQTSMYLCASSQDRVASMNTEAFFGQGTRLTVV.